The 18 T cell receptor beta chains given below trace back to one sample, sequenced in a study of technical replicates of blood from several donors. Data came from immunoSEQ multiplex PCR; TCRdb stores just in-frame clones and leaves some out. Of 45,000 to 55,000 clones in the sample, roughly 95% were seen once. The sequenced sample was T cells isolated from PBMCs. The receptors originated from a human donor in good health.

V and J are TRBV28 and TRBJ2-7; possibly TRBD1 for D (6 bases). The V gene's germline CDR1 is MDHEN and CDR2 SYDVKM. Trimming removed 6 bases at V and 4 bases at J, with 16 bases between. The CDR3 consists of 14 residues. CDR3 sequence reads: CASSYLEGVYEQYF. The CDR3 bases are TGTGCCAGCAGCTATTTAGAGGGGGTTTACGAGCAGTACTTC.

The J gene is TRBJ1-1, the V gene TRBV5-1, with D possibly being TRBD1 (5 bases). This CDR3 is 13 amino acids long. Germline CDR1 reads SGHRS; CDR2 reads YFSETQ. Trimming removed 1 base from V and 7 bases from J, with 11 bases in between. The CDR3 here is CASSLTREGEAFF. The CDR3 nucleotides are TGCGCCAGCAGCTTGACCAGGGAGGGTGAAGCTTTCTTT.

In DNA, the CDR3 is TGTGCCAGCAGCTTGAGTCTTGGGGCCCGAGAGCAGTACTTC. As protein: CASSLSLGAREQYF. The chain has TRBV5-6 and TRBJ2-7, with a weak D call TRBD1 (5 bases). The CDR3 sequence is 14 residues long. V dropped 1 base and J dropped 7 bases, with 15 bases sitting between them. The germline gives CDR1 SGHDT, CDR2 YYEEEE.

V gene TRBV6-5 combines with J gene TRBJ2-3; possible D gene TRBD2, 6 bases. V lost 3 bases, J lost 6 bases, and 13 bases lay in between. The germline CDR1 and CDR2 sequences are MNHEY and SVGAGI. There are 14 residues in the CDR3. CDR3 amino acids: CASSYGTPEDTQYF. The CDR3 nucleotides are TGTGCCAGCAGTTATGGGACTCCAGAGGATACGCAGTATTTT.

The CDR3 DNA is TGTGCCAGCAGCTTGGATGTCGGTGACACCGGGGAGCTGTTTTTT. Translation: CASSLDVGDTGELFF. The chain recombines TRBV5-4 with TRBJ2-2; no reliable D call. CDR1 is SGHNT and CDR2 is YYREEE in the germline V gene (reference sequence). CDR3 length: 15 amino acids. The V gene lost 0 bases and the J gene lost 3 bases, with 9 bases spanning the gap. Filled out from reference TRBV5-4 and TRBJ2-2, the complete variable domain reads ETGVTQSPTHLIKTRGQQVTLRCSSQSGHNTVSWYQQALGQGPQFIFQYYREEENGRGNFPPRFSGLQFPNYSSELNVNALELDDSALYLCASSLDVGDTGELFFGEGSRLTVL.

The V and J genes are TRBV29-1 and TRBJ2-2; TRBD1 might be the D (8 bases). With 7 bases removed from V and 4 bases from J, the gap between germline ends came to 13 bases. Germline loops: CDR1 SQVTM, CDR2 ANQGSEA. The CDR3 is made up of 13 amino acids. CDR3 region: CSATGGGTGELFF. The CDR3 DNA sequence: TGCAGCGCAACAGGGGGGGGCACCGGGGAGCTGTTTTTT.

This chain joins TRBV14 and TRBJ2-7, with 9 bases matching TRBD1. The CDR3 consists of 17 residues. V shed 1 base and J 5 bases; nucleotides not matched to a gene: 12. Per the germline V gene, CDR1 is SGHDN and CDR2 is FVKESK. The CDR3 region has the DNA TGTGCCAGCAGCCAAGGGCTCGTGGGACAGGGACTCGACGAGCAGTACTTC. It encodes CASSQGLVGQGLDEQYF.

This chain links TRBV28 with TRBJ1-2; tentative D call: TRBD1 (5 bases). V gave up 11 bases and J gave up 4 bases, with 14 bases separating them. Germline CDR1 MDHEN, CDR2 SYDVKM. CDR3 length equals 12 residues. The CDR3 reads CAGGTAFYGYTF. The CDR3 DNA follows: TGTGCCGGAGGGACGGCCTTCTATGGCTACACCTTC.

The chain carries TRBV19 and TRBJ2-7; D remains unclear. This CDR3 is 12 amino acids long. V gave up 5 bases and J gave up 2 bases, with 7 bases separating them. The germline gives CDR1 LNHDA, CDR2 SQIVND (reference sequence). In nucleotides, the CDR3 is TGTGCCAGTAGTCACTTGGCCTACGAGCAGTACTTC. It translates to CASSHLAYEQYF.

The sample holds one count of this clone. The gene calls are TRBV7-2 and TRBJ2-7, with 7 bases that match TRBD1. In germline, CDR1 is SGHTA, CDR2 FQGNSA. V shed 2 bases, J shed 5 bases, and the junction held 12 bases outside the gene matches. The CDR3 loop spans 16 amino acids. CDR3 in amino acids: CASSLTFLQGSHEQYF. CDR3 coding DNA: TGTGCCAGCAGCTTAACTTTCCTACAGGGGTCCCACGAGCAGTACTTC.

The CDR3 DNA is TGTGCCAGTAGTATAAGAGGCGGGAGTAGCACCGGGGAGCTGTTTTTT. It translates to CASSIRGGSSTGELFF. J is TRBJ2-2 and V is TRBV19, with TRBD2 matching over 7 bases. Germline lookup yields CDR1 LNHDA and CDR2 SQIVND (reference sequence). This CDR3 contains 16 residues. After removal of 2 bases from V and 4 bases from J, the junction contained 7 bases not matched to a gene.

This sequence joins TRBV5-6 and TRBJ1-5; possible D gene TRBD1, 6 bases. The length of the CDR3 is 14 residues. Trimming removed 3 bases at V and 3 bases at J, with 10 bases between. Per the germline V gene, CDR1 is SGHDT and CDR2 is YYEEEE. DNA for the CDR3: TGTGCCAGCAGCTCACAGGGTTACAATCAGCCCCAGCATTTT. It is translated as CASSSQGYNQPQHF. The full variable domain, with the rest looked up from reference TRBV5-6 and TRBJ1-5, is DAGVTQSPTHLIKTRGQQVTLRCSPKSGHDTVSWYQQALGQGPQFIFQYYEEEERQRGNFPDRFSGHQFPNYSSELNVNALLLGDSALYLCASSSQGYNQPQHFGDGTRLSIL.

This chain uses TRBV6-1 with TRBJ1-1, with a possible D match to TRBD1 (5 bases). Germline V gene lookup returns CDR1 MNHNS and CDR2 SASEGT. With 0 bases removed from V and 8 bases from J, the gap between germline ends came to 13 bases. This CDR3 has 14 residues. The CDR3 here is CASSEARRGTEAFF. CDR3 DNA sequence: TGTGCCAGCAGTGAAGCGCGAAGGGGAACCGAAGCTTTCTTT.

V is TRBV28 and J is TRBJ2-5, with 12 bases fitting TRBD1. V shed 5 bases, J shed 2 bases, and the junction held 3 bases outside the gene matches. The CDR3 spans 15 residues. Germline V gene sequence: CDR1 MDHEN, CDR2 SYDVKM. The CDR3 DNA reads TGTGCCAGCAGTGAGGGACAGGGGGCACAAGAGACCCAGTACTTC. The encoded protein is CASSEGQGAQETQYF.

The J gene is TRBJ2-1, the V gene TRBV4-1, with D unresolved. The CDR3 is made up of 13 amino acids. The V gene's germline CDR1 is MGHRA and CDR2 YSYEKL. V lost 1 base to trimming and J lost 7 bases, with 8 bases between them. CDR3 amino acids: CASSQVLRNEQFF. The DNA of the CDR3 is TGCGCCAGCAGCCAAGTTCTGAGGAATGAGCAGTTCTTC.

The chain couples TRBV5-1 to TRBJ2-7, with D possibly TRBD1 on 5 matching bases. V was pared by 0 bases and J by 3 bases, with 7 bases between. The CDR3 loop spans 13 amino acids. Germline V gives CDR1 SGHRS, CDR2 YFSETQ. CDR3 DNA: TGCGCCAGCAGCTTGGACAGGTACTACGAGCAGTACTTC. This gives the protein CASSLDRYYEQYF.

The DNA of the CDR3 is TGTGCCAGCAGTGCGGGCTACGAGCAGTACTTC. Its protein is CASSAGYEQYF. V and J are TRBV6-1 and TRBJ2-7; D gene ambiguous. V was clipped by 4 bases and J by 3 bases, with 4 bases between them. The germline V gene encodes CDR1 MNHNS and CDR2 SASEGT. The length of the CDR3 is 11 residues.

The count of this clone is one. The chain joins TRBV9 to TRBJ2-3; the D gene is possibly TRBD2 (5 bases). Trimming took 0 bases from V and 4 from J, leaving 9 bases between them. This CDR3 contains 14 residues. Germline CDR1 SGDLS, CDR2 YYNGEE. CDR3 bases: TGTGCCAGCAGCGTAGGACTATCTCCAGATACGCAGTATTTT. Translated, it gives CASSVGLSPDTQYF. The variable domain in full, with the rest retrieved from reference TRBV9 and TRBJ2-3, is DSGVTQTPKHLITATGQRVTLRCSPRSGDLSVYWYQQSLDQGLQFLIQYYNGEERAKGNILERFSAQQFPDLHSELNLSSLELGDSALYFCASSVGLSPDTQYFGPGTRLTVL.